Presented here are 15 T cell receptor beta chains from one specimen sequenced in a study of shared clonotypes between healthy human individuals. Some clones are missing from TCRdb's copy, which holds only in-frame ones; the method was immunoSEQ multiplex PCR. The sample has around 1,000,000 clones, approximately 80% seen once. Specimen: memory CD4+ T cells from PBMCs. Subset specified: CD45RA-negative fraction. These receptors originate from a man younger than 30 in good health. Some clones in this sample may be carry-over from other donors' samples.

The genes are TRBV28 and TRBJ1-1; 9 bases line up with TRBD1. This CDR3 contains 15 residues. The V gene's germline CDR1 is MDHEN and CDR2 SYDVKM. V lost 2 bases and J lost 7; bases outside the gene matches: 8. The CDR3 DNA is TGTGCCAGCAGTTTACAGACAGGGGGGATTGGTGAAGCTTTCTTT. This translates into CASSLQTGGIGEAFF.

This chain joins TRBV5-1 and TRBJ2-1, with D unclear. The V end was cut by 2 bases, the J end by 2 bases, with 11 bases between. CDR1 is SGHRS, CDR2 YFSETQ, per germline. This CDR3 is 15 amino acids long. CDR3 loop: CASSFEEQAYNEQFF. DNA of the CDR3: TGCGCCAGCAGCTTTGAGGAGCAAGCCTACAATGAGCAGTTCTTC.

Only one count was recorded for this clone. The genes are TRBV7-2 and TRBJ2-7, with TRBD1 as a possible D gene (5 bases). CDR1 and CDR2 (germline): SGHTA, FQGNSA. There are 14 residues in the CDR3. Trimming took 4 bases from V and 2 from J, leaving 12 bases between them. The DNA for the CDR3 is TGTGCCAGCAGCTCAGACAGATATACCTACGAGCAGTACTTC. Its protein is CASSSDRYTYEQYF. Looking up the rest from reference TRBV7-2 and TRBJ2-7 gives the full variable domain: GAGVSQSPSNKVTEKGKDVELRCDPISGHTALYWYRQSLGQGLEFLIYFQGNSAPDKSGLPSDRFSAERTGGSVSTLTIQRTQQEDSAVYLCASSSDRYTYEQYFGPGTRLTVT.

The CDR3 coding sequence is TGTGCCAGCAGCGCTGCTGGAGCGGGAGGGCCCAGCGAGCAGTACTTC. It codes for CASSAAGAGGPSEQYF. The chain carries TRBV9 and TRBJ2-7; 10 bases match TRBD2. The CDR3 has 16 residues. CDR1 is SGDLS and CDR2 is YYNGEE in the germline V gene. V dropped 3 bases and J dropped 6; count of bases not matched to a gene: 12.

Only one count was recorded for this clone. The same CDR3 can be traced to other DNA sequences in this sample. As DNA, the CDR3 is TGTGCCAGCAGTTTACGCTCATATGGCTACACCTTC. This gives the protein CASSLRSYGYTF. This chain joins TRBV28 and TRBJ1-2; D remains ambiguous. The CDR3 loop spans 12 amino acids. V shed 2 bases and J shed 5 bases, with 6 bases lying between them. Germline CDR1 is MDHEN and CDR2 is SYDVKM.

The rearrangement uses TRBV19 and TRBJ2-7; D remains unclear. The V end lost 6 bases, the J end lost 1 base, and 10 bases lay between the germline ends. The CDR3 is made up of 13 amino acids. CDR1 LNHDA and CDR2 SQIVND come from the germline V gene (reference sequence). In DNA form, the CDR3 reads TGTGCCAGTAGCCAACAGAATTCCTACGAGCAGTACTTC. Its translation is CASSQQNSYEQYF.

This sequence joins TRBV5-1 and TRBJ2-3, with D uncertain. V was pared by 5 bases and J by 6 bases, with 19 bases between. CDR1 and CDR2 (germline): SGHRS, YFSETQ. The CDR3 is made up of 15 amino acids. This chain's CDR3 is CASSRNGPGLDTQYF. CDR3 in DNA: TGCGCCAGCAGTAGGAACGGACCCGGTTTGGATACGCAGTATTTT.

V gene TRBV27 combines with J gene TRBJ2-2, with TRBD1 identical over 11 bases. Germline values: CDR1 MNHEY, CDR2 SMNVEV (reference sequence). This CDR3 has 15 residues. With 7 bases clipped from V and 3 bases from J, the junction kept 4 bases outside the gene matches. CDR3 residues: CASTLGQGDTGELFF. In DNA, the CDR3 is TGTGCCAGCACCCTGGGACAGGGGGACACCGGGGAGCTGTTTTTT.

The chain employs TRBV11-2 and TRBJ1-2; D gene unclear. The CDR3 runs 12 residues. Germline V gives CDR1 SGHAT, CDR2 FQNNGV. V lost 1 base and J 6 bases, leaving 6 bases between the germline ends. This CDR3 reads CASSLVGDGYTF. CDR3 bases: TGTGCCAGCAGCTTAGTCGGGGATGGCTACACCTTC. Using reference TRBV11-2 and TRBJ1-2 for the parts outside the CDR3, the full variable domain is EAGVAQSPRYKIIEKRQSVAFWCNPISGHATLYWYQQILGQGPKLLIQFQNNGVVDDSQLPKDRFSAERLKGVDSTLKIQPAKLEDSAVYLCASSLVGDGYTFGSGTRLTVV.

V and J are TRBV19 and TRBJ2-7; TRBD1 matches at 8 bases. The germline gives CDR1 LNHDA, CDR2 SQIVND (reference sequence). The V gene end was trimmed by 8 bases and the J gene end by 3 bases; junction bases not matched to a gene: 9. This CDR3 has 14 residues. The CDR3 is CASGTGQSHYEQYF. The DNA for the CDR3 is TGTGCCAGTGGGACAGGACAGAGCCACTACGAGCAGTACTTC.

The chain combines TRBV18 with TRBJ1-5, with unresolved D. V lost 6 bases and J lost 5, with 14 bases in between. The CDR3 has 14 residues. CDR1 and CDR2 from the germline V gene are KGHSH and LQKENI. CDR3 protein: CASSLLGWDQPQHF. The CDR3 nucleotides are TGTGCCAGCTCGCTCCTGGGATGGGATCAGCCCCAGCATTTT.

Notes on this clone: Other DNA sequences within the sample encode an identical CDR3. The chain uses TRBV2 and TRBJ2-3; the match to TRBD2 covers 10 bases. The CDR3 contains 14 residues. From germline, CDR1 is SNHLY and CDR2 FYNNEI. V dropped 5 bases and J dropped 4; count of bases not matched to a gene: 3. The CDR3 DNA reads TGTGCCAGCAGTCGGCTAGCGGGAGCAGATACGCAGTATTTT. Protein: CASSRLAGADTQYF.

The J gene is TRBJ2-5, the V gene TRBV2; D is unresolved. The CDR3 length is 15 residues. Between the trimmed V and J ends, which lost 5 bases and 3 bases, there was a span of 16 bases. The germline gives CDR1 SNHLY, CDR2 FYNNEI. In nucleotides, the CDR3 is TGTGCCAGCAGTCCAGGTCGTACCACCGAAGAGACCCAGTACTTC. This codes for CASSPGRTTEETQYF.

This clone was observed once. Other nucleotide sequences in the sample specify the same CDR3. In DNA, the CDR3 is TGTGCCAGCAGTCCAGGGGGGTCTGGGGCCAACGTCCTGACTTTC. Translation gives CASSPGGSGANVLTF. J is TRBJ2-6 and V is TRBV28; D is perhaps TRBD1 (7 bases). Germline CDR1 and CDR2: MDHEN and SYDVKM. V was trimmed by 5 bases and J by 1 base, leaving 9 bases between them. The CDR3 length is 15 residues.

A single count supports this clone. This sequence joins TRBV5-1 and TRBJ2-1, with 11 bases lining up with TRBD2. V lost 5 bases and J lost 0; bases outside the gene matches: 7. The V gene's germline CDR1 is SGHRS and CDR2 YFSETQ. This CDR3 comprises 17 residues. The CDR3 nucleotides read TGCGCCAGCAGTAAACTAGCGGGAGCTGCCTCCTACAATGAGCAGTTCTTC. It specifies CASSKLAGAASYNEQFF.